Sequencing of this T cell receptor (beta chain) was carried out in a study of shared clonotypes between healthy human individuals. The method was immunoSEQ multiplex PCR; TCRdb's version includes in-frame clones alone and lacks a portion of them. The table shows millions of clones, with 85% to 95% occurring only once. Study results and caveats: Sampling involved blood alone; tissue repertoires likely differ.

CD4+ cells were split into CD45RA+ naive and CD45RA-negative memory subsets. Note on this clone: Antigen unknown.

V trimming: 1 base; J trimming: 1 base; junction bases outside the gene matches: 7. The CDR3 has 17 residues. Germline V lookup: CDR1 MGHDK, CDR2 SYGVNS. The chain joins TRBV25-1 to TRBJ1-1; 9 bases match TRBD1. The specimen was naive CD4+ T cells sorted from blood. Sample subset: CD45RA+ positively selected. The receptor was isolated from a man younger than 30 in good health. The CDR3 loop is CASSEFTGTGPNTEAFF. DNA for the CDR3: TGTGCCAGCAGTGAATTTACCGGGACAGGGCCGAACACTGAAGCTTTCTTT.